This is a list of T cell receptor beta chains from one sample in a study of T cell responses to AZD1222 COVID-19 vaccine. Profiled with immunoSEQ multiplex PCR; TCRdb holds only in-frame clones, not every one. This table has more than 80,000 clones, 80% to 90% appearing once. Specimen: peripheral blood, collected on day 0 of AZD1222 vaccination. The source is an adult in good health. The CDR3 runs from the conserved cysteine through the conserved F or W. Fields, in order: D gene, clone size, J gene, V gene, CDR3 protein, CDR3 DNA. D genes are given only for firm matches. Size values are once, few and many counts, or a class for expanded clones, and some rows have none.

D gene: TRBD1
clone size: NA
J gene: TRBJ1-1
V gene: TRBV5-1
CDR3 protein: CASSFHRGTEAFF
CDR3 DNA: TGCGCCAGCAGCTTCCACAGGGGCACTGAAGCTTTCTTT

D gene: NA
clone size: NA
J gene: TRBJ2-7
V gene: TRBV7-9
CDR3 protein: CASSFGGGGYEQYF
CDR3 DNA: TGTGCCAGCAGCTTCGGAGGGGGAGGCTACGAGCAGTACTTC

D gene: NA
clone size: NA
J gene: TRBJ2-7
V gene: TRBV5-1
CDR3 protein: CASSTGPTSQRYEQYF
CDR3 DNA: TGCGCCAGCAGCACCGGGCCCACATCACAGCGCTACGAGCAGTACTTC

D gene: TRBD1
clone size: few
J gene: TRBJ1-4
V gene: TRBV5-6
CDR3 protein: CASSHKQGEVEKLFF
CDR3 DNA: TGTGCCAGCAGCCATAAACAGGGGGAGGTGGAAAAACTGTTTTTT

D gene: NA
clone size: NA
J gene: TRBJ1-5
V gene: TRBV12-3/TRBV12-4
CDR3 protein: CASSFGSNQPQHF
CDR3 DNA: TGTGCCAGCAGTTTTGGATCCAATCAGCCCCAGCATTTT

D gene: NA
clone size: few
J gene: TRBJ2-7
V gene: TRBV24-1
CDR3 protein: CATSAHTLSRERYF
CDR3 DNA: TGTGCCACCAGTGCACACACCCTCTCTCGGGAGAGGTACTTC

D gene: NA
clone size: NA
J gene: TRBJ2-2
V gene: TRBV6-4
CDR3 protein: CASRRQVSNTGELFF
CDR3 DNA: TGTGCCAGCAGAAGACAGGTTTCGAACACCGGGGAGCTGTTTTTT

D gene: TRBD1
clone size: once
J gene: TRBJ2-2
V gene: TRBV7-2
CDR3 protein: CASSPQGRGTTGELFF
CDR3 DNA: TGTGCCAGCAGCCCCCAGGGCAGGGGGACCACCGGGGAGCTGTTTTTT

D gene: NA
clone size: once
J gene: TRBJ2-2
V gene: TRBV21-1
CDR3 protein: CASGDRGRTGELFF
CDR3 DNA: TGTGCCAGCGGGGACAGGGGAAGAACCGGGGAGCTGTTTTTT

D gene: TRBD1
clone size: NA
J gene: TRBJ2-5
V gene: TRBV11-2
CDR3 protein: CASAQGANRETQYF
CDR3 DNA: TGTGCCAGCGCCCAGGGGGCAAACAGAGAGACCCAGTACTTC

D gene: NA
clone size: NA
J gene: TRBJ1-4
V gene: TRBV11-2
CDR3 protein: CASIQGPTNEKLFF
CDR3 DNA: TGTGCCAGCATCCAAGGTCCAACTAATGAAAAACTGTTTTTT

D gene: NA
clone size: NA
J gene: TRBJ2-7
V gene: TRBV29-1
CDR3 protein: CSVEGVGGLHLYEQYF
CDR3 DNA: TGCAGCGTTGAAGGGGTCGGGGGTCTCCACTTATACGAGCAGTACTTC

D gene: NA
clone size: NA
J gene: TRBJ2-6
V gene: TRBV3-1/TRBV3-2
CDR3 protein: CASRPDGDSGANVLTF
CDR3 DNA: TGTGCCAGCAGGCCGGACGGGGACTCTGGGGCCAACGTCCTGACTTTC

D gene: NA
clone size: NA
J gene: TRBJ2-7
V gene: TRBV7-8
CDR3 protein: CASSWDTGDFYEQYF
CDR3 DNA: TGTGCCAGCAGCTGGGATACAGGAGACTTTTACGAGCAGTACTTC

D gene: NA
clone size: NA
J gene: TRBJ1-3
V gene: TRBV13
CDR3 protein: CASSLAPGASGNTIYF
CDR3 DNA: TGTGCCAGCAGCTTAGCCCCGGGGGCCTCTGGAAACACCATATATTTT

D gene: TRBD1
clone size: once
J gene: TRBJ1-5
V gene: TRBV2
CDR3 protein: CASSGDRASVQPQHF
CDR3 DNA: TGTGCCAGCAGTGGGGACAGGGCGTCCGTTCAGCCCCAGCATTTT

D gene: NA
clone size: NA
J gene: TRBJ1-2
V gene: TRBV29-1
CDR3 protein: CSVGSERGYTF
CDR3 DNA: TGCAGCGTTGGGTCTGAGAGGGGCTACACCTTC

D gene: TRBD2
clone size: NA
J gene: TRBJ2-3
V gene: TRBV19
CDR3 protein: CASSRGLAEPTDTQYF
CDR3 DNA: TGTGCCAGTAGTAGGGGACTAGCCGAACCCACAGATACGCAGTATTTT

D gene: NA
clone size: NA
J gene: TRBJ1-1
V gene: TRBV19
CDR3 protein: CASTPLVGDHTEAFF
CDR3 DNA: TGTGCCAGTACTCCCCTAGTTGGCGATCACACTGAAGCTTTCTTT

D gene: NA
clone size: NA
J gene: TRBJ1-5
V gene: TRBV6-2/TRBV6-3
CDR3 protein: CASRYRTSIGNQPQHF
CDR3 DNA: TGTGCCAGCAGATACCGGACCTCCATCGGTAATCAGCCCCAGCATTTT

D gene: NA
clone size: NA
J gene: TRBJ1-5
V gene: TRBV10-3
CDR3 protein: CAIKGQGDGNQPQHF
CDR3 DNA: TGTGCCATCAAAGGCCAGGGAGATGGCAATCAGCCCCAGCATTTT

D gene: NA
clone size: NA
J gene: TRBJ2-6
V gene: TRBV27
CDR3 protein: CASSFASGVQGANVLTF
CDR3 DNA: TGTGCCAGCAGTTTCGCCTCAGGAGTCCAGGGGGCCAACGTCCTGACTTTC

D gene: TRBD2
clone size: NA
J gene: TRBJ2-3
V gene: TRBV3-1/TRBV3-2
CDR3 protein: CASTTSGATDTQYF
CDR3 DNA: TGTGCCAGCACGACTAGCGGAGCCACAGATACGCAGTATTTT

D gene: TRBD1
clone size: NA
J gene: TRBJ1-4
V gene: TRBV19
CDR3 protein: CASSPQGATNEKLFF
CDR3 DNA: TGTGCCAGTAGTCCGCAGGGGGCGACTAATGAAAAACTGTTTTTT

D gene: NA
clone size: NA
J gene: TRBJ1-2
V gene: TRBV2
CDR3 protein: CAITGNYGYTF
CDR3 DNA: TGTGCCATAACAGGGAACTATGGCTACACCTTC

D gene: TRBD1
clone size: NA
J gene: TRBJ2-7
V gene: TRBV7-2
CDR3 protein: CASSPGTGAPREQYF
CDR3 DNA: TGTGCCAGCAGCCCTGGGACAGGGGCGCCTAGGGAGCAGTACTTC